This T cell receptor beta chain was sequenced for a study of monozygotic twins with inflammatory bowel disease. The length of the CDR3 is 15 residues. Germline assignment: CDR1 SGHRS and CDR2 YFSETQ. TCRdb reanalyzed the 5' RACE reads and collapses them to one entry per CDR3 protein, without DNA. The sample includes 300,000 to 400,000 distinct CDR3 sequences. The chain uses TRBV5-1 and TRBJ2-3. Specimen: blood. The TCR originated in a human donor with ulcerative colitis or Crohn's disease, or a healthy co-twin of an affected twin (not recorded which). This CDR3 reads CASSWPRDSTDTQYF. Using reference TRBV5-1 and TRBJ2-3 for the parts outside the CDR3, the full variable domain is KAGVTQTPRYLIKTRGQQVTLSCSPISGHRSVSWYQQTPGQGLQFLFEYFSETQRNKGNFPGRFSGRQFSNSRSEMNVSTLELGDSALYLCASSWPRDSTDTQYFGPGTRLTVL.